These 12 T cell receptor beta chains were all obtained from the same sample, sequenced in a study of blood T cell repertoires in COVID-19. Some clones are missing from TCRdb's copy, which holds only in-frame ones; the method was immunoSEQ multiplex PCR. The repertoire consists of some 250,000 clones, with 70% to 85% occurring once and the leading ten covering over 7.5%. The sequenced sample was peripheral blood. The receptors here all came from an elderly woman with acute or convalescent COVID-19.

In the case of this clone: At the DNA level, this CDR3 is encoded by other sequences in the same sample as well. V gene TRBV2 combines with J gene TRBJ2-2; weak D call: TRBD2 (5 bases). The CDR3 covers 14 residues. Trimming shortened V by 5 bases and J by 4 bases, and 11 bases separated the two germline ends. Germline V gene lookup returns CDR1 SNHLY and CDR2 FYNNEI. The CDR3 sequence: CASSLREGTGELFF. CDR3 nucleotide sequence: TGTGCCAGCAGTCTCAGAGAGGGCACCGGGGAGCTGTTTTTT.

The CDR3 bases are TGCGCCAGCAGCCCCCCGGGACTAGTCTCTGGGGACGAGCAGTACTTC. As protein: CASSPPGLVSGDEQYF. The rearrangement links TRBV5-1 to TRBJ2-7; 8 nucleotides agree with TRBD2. This CDR3 has 16 residues. Looked up from germline, CDR1 is SGHRS and CDR2 is YFSETQ. V was clipped by 4 bases and J by 5 bases; unmatched bases: 14.

The CDR3 spells CASSTGISETQYF. The DNA for the CDR3 is TGTGCCAGCAGCACAGGGATTTCCGAGACCCAGTACTTC. The chain couples TRBV3-1 (or the pseudogene TRBV3-2) to TRBJ2-5; D is perhaps TRBD1 (6 bases). The V gene's germline CDR1 is LGHDT and CDR2 YNNKEL (reference sequence). This CDR3 contains 13 residues. The V gene lost 5 bases and the J gene lost 5 bases, with 12 bases spanning the gap.

V is TRBV6-2 or TRBV6-3 and J is TRBJ2-5; 12 positions match TRBD2. Germline lookup yields CDR1 MNHEY and CDR2 SVGEGT. The CDR3 is 20 amino acids. Trimming took 2 bases from V and 0 from J; bases not matched to a gene: 13. CDR3 sequence reads: CASSYPTSGRLLLNQETQYF. The CDR3 DNA is TGTGCCAGCAGTTACCCCACTAGCGGGAGGCTCCTACTAAACCAAGAGACCCAGTACTTC.

The chain uses TRBV6-5 and TRBJ2-2; 7 nucleotides line up with TRBD1. Germline CDR1 and CDR2: MNHEY and SVGAGI. CDR3 length: 15 amino acids. Trimming cost V 7 bases and J 2 bases; bases outside gene matches: 7. Here the CDR3 reads CASNAGGKNTGELFF. In DNA, the CDR3 is TGTGCCAGCAATGCAGGGGGAAAAAACACCGGGGAGCTGTTTTTT.

The CDR3 nucleotides are TGTGCCTGGAGTGTACTACACGCGGGGGGCCAGCAGTACTTC. It translates to CAWSVLHAGGQQYF. The genes are TRBV30 and TRBJ2-7, with 8 bases identical to TRBD2. The CDR3 loop spans 14 amino acids. Unmatched junction bases numbered 9, after V lost 0 bases and J lost 8 bases. Germline CDR1 reads GTSNPN; CDR2 reads SVGIG (reference sequence).

This chain uses TRBV4-1 with TRBJ2-2; D gene unclear. Trimming took off 1 base at V and 5 bases at J, with 8 bases between the two ends. This CDR3 is built from 14 residues. Looked up from germline, CDR1 is MGHRA and CDR2 is YSYEKL. The CDR3 nucleotides read TGCGCCAGCAGCCAAGTGCAGTTAACCGGGGAGCTGTTTTTT. Encoded protein: CASSQVQLTGELFF.

V usage is TRBV19 and J usage is TRBJ2-3, with D possibly being TRBD1 (6 bases). Germline loops: CDR1 LNHDA, CDR2 SQIVND (reference sequence). This CDR3 comprises 15 residues. Trimming took off 6 bases at V and 2 bases at J, with 15 bases between the two ends. The CDR3 DNA sequence: TGTGCCAGTAGACTGGACAGATCCCCCACAGATACGCAGTATTTT. Its protein is CASRLDRSPTDTQYF.

The chain uses TRBV6-1 and TRBJ1-5; maybe TRBD1 (6 bases). The CDR3 has 15 amino acids. Trimming shortened V by 1 base and J by 2 bases, and 9 bases separated the two germline ends. Germline V CDR1 and CDR2: MNHNS, SASEGT. CDR3 in amino acids: CASSEVGAGNQPQHF. CDR3 sequence (DNA): TGTGCCAGCAGTGAAGTGGGGGCGGGCAATCAGCCCCAGCATTTT.

The chain has TRBV4-1 and TRBJ2-3, with a weak D call TRBD1 (5 bases). Trimming pared 0 bases from V and 4 bases from J, leaving 11 bases between. The CDR3 runs 15 residues. The germline CDR1 and CDR2 sequences are MGHRA and YSYEKL. CDR3 residues: CASSQEGVGADTQYF. DNA of the CDR3: TGCGCCAGCAGCCAAGAAGGGGTAGGCGCAGATACGCAGTATTTT.

This clone was seen more than once but under ten times. The V and J genes are TRBV28 and TRBJ1-2; no clear D. The ends were cut back, 6 bases at V and 0 bases at J, with 17 bases in the middle. Germline CDR1 and CDR2: MDHEN and SYDVKM. CDR3 length equals 16 residues. CDR3 in amino acids: CASSATGNPANYGYTF. In nucleotides, the CDR3 is TGTGCCAGCAGCGCGACCGGGAACCCGGCTAACTATGGCTACACCTTC.

The V and J genes are TRBV27 and TRBJ1-2; D call uncertain. Per germline, CDR1 MNHEY and CDR2 SMNVEV (reference sequence). V lost 9 bases and J lost 6, with 20 bases in between. This CDR3 region has 14 residues. The CDR3: CASSTAAGYDGYTF. DNA of the CDR3: TGTGCCAGTTCTACTGCGGCGGGGTATGATGGCTACACCTTC.